These 13 T cell receptor beta chains came from one sample sequenced in a study of T cell responses to AZD1222 COVID-19 vaccine. The assay was immunoSEQ multiplex PCR, and TCRdb's table has in-frame clones only and misses some. Of under 200,000 clones listed, around 90% are singletons. The sequencing here drew on peripheral blood, taken 28 days after the second dose of the MenACWY control vaccine. The source is an adult who received the MenACWY meningococcal vaccine as a control.

This CDR3 is CASRDGDKYEQYF. The CDR3 region has the DNA TGTGCCAGCAGGGACGGAGATAAGTACGAGCAGTACTTC. The rearrangement links TRBV7-9 to TRBJ2-7; D unresolved. The V end was cut by 6 bases, the J end by 4 bases, with 13 bases between. CDR1 and CDR2 (germline): SEHNR, FQNEAQ (reference sequence). This CDR3 has 13 residues.

This sequence joins TRBV6-5 and TRBJ2-7, with 7 positions matching TRBD1. Germline trimming cut 6 bases from V and 5 bases from J; bases unmatched to any gene: 7. Germline V gene data show CDR1 as MNHEY and CDR2 as SVGAGI. This CDR3 is built from 13 residues. The CDR3: CASRYYGTDEQYF. The CDR3 DNA reads TGTGCCAGCAGATATTACGGGACAGACGAGCAGTACTTC.

This clone was seen a handful of times. The genes are TRBV5-1 and TRBJ1-2, with 8 positions matching TRBD1. The J segment lost 4 bases and the V segment lost 4 bases, leaving 9 bases of the junction unmatched. The CDR3 covers 15 residues. Germline V CDR1 and CDR2: SGHRS, YFSETQ. Written as DNA, the CDR3 is TGCGCCAGCAGCGAGGACCAGGGGGCAGCCTATGGCTACACCTTC. It is translated as CASSEDQGAAYGYTF.

The rearrangement uses TRBV5-8 and TRBJ2-6; D call uncertain. Germline V gene lookup returns CDR1 SGHTS and CDR2 YDEGEE. This CDR3 contains 13 residues. Trimming cost V 4 bases and J 4 bases, with 6 bases left between them. CDR3 protein: CASSARGANVLTF. CDR3 nucleotide sequence: TGTGCCAGCAGCGCGAGGGGGGCCAACGTCCTGACTTTC. The variable domain in full, completed from reference TRBV5-8 and TRBJ2-6, reads EAGVTQSPTHLIKTRGQQATLRCSPISGHTSVYWYQQALGLGLQFLLWYDEGEERNRGNFPPRFSGRQFPNYSSELNVNALELEDSALYLCASSARGANVLTFGAGSRLTVL.

V usage is TRBV10-2 and J usage is TRBJ1-1; D remains ambiguous. CDR3 length equals 15 residues. V dropped 6 bases and J dropped 0 bases, with 14 bases sitting between them. Germline loops: CDR1 WSHSY, CDR2 SAAADI. The CDR3 DNA sequence: TGCGCCAGCAGCTACAGTCGTACCCTGAACACTGAAGCTTTCTTT. As protein: CASSYSRTLNTEAFF.

This clone was seen a single time. This chain uses TRBV6-5 with TRBJ2-3, with D uncertain. Trimming removed 10 bases from V and 1 base from J, with 15 bases in between. Germline lookup yields CDR1 MNHEY and CDR2 SVGAGI. This CDR3 region has 14 residues. The CDR3 here is CATRISTGTDTQYF. CDR3 DNA: TGTGCCACGCGAATTTCGACGGGCACAGATACGCAGTATTTT.

The V and J genes are TRBV5-8 and TRBJ1-1, with a weak D call TRBD1 (5 bases). Germline CDR1 reads SGHTS; CDR2 reads YDEGEE. CDR3 length: 14 amino acids. The ends were cut back, 1 base at V and 2 bases at J, with 9 bases in the middle. The CDR3 sequence: CASSLTGFNTEAFF. The CDR3 DNA reads TGTGCCAGCAGCTTGACAGGATTTAACACTGAAGCTTTCTTT.

In its sample, this clone was seen once. The V call is TRBV10-3, the J call TRBJ1-2, with D perhaps matching TRBD1 (6 bases). The CDR3 contains 15 residues. The V end was cut by 4 bases, the J end by 6 bases, with 18 bases between. Germline CDR1 reads ENHRY; CDR2 reads SYGVKD. The CDR3 region has the DNA TGTGCCATCAGTGCGTCACAGGGCTCCTATAATGGCTACACCTTC. Translated: CAISASQGSYNGYTF.

The chain combines TRBV19 with TRBJ1-1, with 9 bases that match TRBD1. The CDR3 has 15 amino acids. The V segment lost 7 bases and the J segment 0 bases; nucleotides outside the gene matches: 6. CDR1 LNHDA and CDR2 SQIVND come from the germline V gene (reference sequence). The CDR3, as DNA: TGTGCCAGTAACAGGGGGCAGGACATGAACACTGAAGCTTTCTTT. As protein: CASNRGQDMNTEAFF.

The chain employs TRBV2 and TRBJ1-4; D not resolved. With 7 bases removed from V and 0 bases from J, the gap between germline ends came to 9 bases. Per germline, CDR1 SNHLY and CDR2 FYNNEI. The CDR3 has 14 amino acids. The DNA of the CDR3 is TGTGCCAGCACAGACGGTGCAACTAATGAAAAACTGTTTTTT. Amino acids: CASTDGATNEKLFF.

The chain recombines TRBV9 with TRBJ2-2; D might be TRBD1 (6 bases). V was trimmed by 4 bases and J by 5 bases, leaving 21 bases between them. From germline, CDR1 is SGDLS and CDR2 YYNGEE. The CDR3 length is 17 residues. In nucleotides, the CDR3 is TGTGCCAGCAGCTTAGTCAACTCAGGGGCCTTAACCGGGGAGCTGTTTTTT. It is translated as CASSLVNSGALTGELFF.

The CDR3 here is CASSPDTINTEAFF. In nucleotides, the CDR3 is TGTGCCAGCTCACCGGACACCATAAACACTGAAGCTTTCTTT. The gene calls are TRBV18 and TRBJ1-1, with D possibly being TRBD1 (5 bases). V was pared by 3 bases and J by 2 bases, with 10 bases between. Germline CDR1 is KGHSH and CDR2 is LQKENI. The CDR3 is 14 residues long.

J is TRBJ1-6 and V is TRBV24-1; possible D gene TRBD1, 6 bases. V gave up 9 bases and J gave up 7 bases, with 18 bases separating them. CDR3 size: 15 residues. Germline V gene data show CDR1 as KGHDR and CDR2 as SFDVKD. The CDR3 nucleotides read TGTGCCACCCTGAGGGGGAAAGTGCCAAATTCACCCCTCCACTTT. Its translation: CATLRGKVPNSPLHF.